These T cell receptor beta chains were read from a single sample in a study of T cell repertoires in cytomegalovirus infection. These receptors have no known antigen. A single record per CDR3 protein comes from TCRdb applying MiXCR to the reads. The table shows some 480,000 distinct CDR3 sequences, with roughly a third occurring only once. Specimen: cultured PBMCs, collected from culture after CMV antigen stimulation. The receptors come from a human donor in good health (CMV status not recorded). Some clones in this sample may be carry-over from other donors' samples. CDR3s include the opening cysteine and the closing phenylalanine or tryptophan. Fields, in order: J gene, D gene, clone size, CDR3 length, V gene, CDR3 DNA, CDR3 protein. D genes are given only for firm matches. Size is omitted from some rows. Given values are once, few, many or a class for expanded clones.

J: TRBJ1-1
D: -
size: many
length: 15
V: TRBV7-9
DNA: TGTGCCAGCAGCCCTACGAAGGGCAGGAACACTGAAGCTTTCTTT
CDR3: CASSPTKGRNTEAFF

J: TRBJ2-1
D: -
size: -
length: 13
V: TRBV7-3
DNA: TGTGCCAGCAGCTTTAGGGACCGGGATGAGCAGTTCTTC
CDR3: CASSFRDRDEQFF

J: TRBJ2-1
D: -
size: -
length: 17
V: TRBV7-8
DNA: TGTGCCAGCAGCTTAGCGGTTAGCCGCCTTCTCTACAATGAGCAGTTCTTC
CDR3: CASSLAVSRLLYNEQFF

J: TRBJ2-6
D: TRBD1
size: -
length: 16
V: TRBV19
DNA: TGTGCCAGTAGTAAGACAGGGAATAATGGGGCCAACGTCCTGACTTTC
CDR3: CASSKTGNNGANVLTF

J: TRBJ2-1
D: -
size: -
length: 14
V: TRBV6-2/TRBV6-3
DNA: TGTGCCAGCGACGTCGAACAGGGTATTAATGAGCAGTTCTTC
CDR3: CASDVEQGINEQFF

J: TRBJ2-5
D: -
size: -
length: 15
V: TRBV12-5
DNA: TGTGCTAGTGGTTTATTAAGCGCCAGGATAAAGACCCAGTACTTC
CDR3: CASGLLSARIKTQYF

J: TRBJ2-7
D: -
size: -
length: 13
V: TRBV29-1
DNA: TGCAGCGTTGAGGCTAGCAACTCCTACGAGCAGTACTTC
CDR3: CSVEASNSYEQYF

J: TRBJ1-2
D: TRBD1
size: few
length: 14
V: TRBV6-8
DNA: TGTGCCAGCAGTTACGGGGACAGCTTATATGGCTACACCTTC
CDR3: CASSYGDSLYGYTF

J: TRBJ1-1
D: -
size: -
length: 15
V: TRBV12-3/TRBV12-4
DNA: TGTGCCAGCAGTCCGGCCTGGTGGTCGAACACTGAAGCTTTCTTT
CDR3: CASSPAWWSNTEAFF

J: TRBJ2-5
D: TRBD2
size: few
length: 15
V: TRBV28
DNA: TGTGCCAGCAGTTCACCGGGACTAGGCGTAGAGACCCAGTACTTC
CDR3: CASSSPGLGVETQYF

J: TRBJ1-5
D: -
size: few
length: 13
V: TRBV6-2/TRBV6-3
DNA: TGTGCCAGCACCTCCGGGCCCCTGCAGCCCCAGCATTTT
CDR3: CASTSGPLQPQHF

J: TRBJ2-3
D: TRBD2
size: few
length: 16
V: TRBV7-2
DNA: TGTGCCAGCAGCTTAGAGGGCGGGAGGACCACAGATACGCAGTATTTT
CDR3: CASSLEGGRTTDTQYF

J: TRBJ2-1
D: TRBD1
size: few
length: 17
V: TRBV6-1
DNA: TGTGCCAGCAGTGCCCCTAGGGACAGGCCAAACTACAATGAGCAGTTCTTC
CDR3: CASSAPRDRPNYNEQFF

J: TRBJ2-1
D: -
size: -
length: 15
V: TRBV7-9
DNA: TGTGCCAGCAGCTTAGGGTGGGAGCAGGTAGATGAGCAGTTCTTC
CDR3: CASSLGWEQVDEQFF

J: TRBJ1-2
D: -
size: -
length: 15
V: TRBV5-3
DNA: TGTGCCAGCAGCTTGGCCGGCAGGGCCGACTATGGCTACACCTTC
CDR3: CASSLAGRADYGYTF

J: TRBJ2-1
D: TRBD2
size: few
length: 17
V: TRBV6-2/TRBV6-3
DNA: TGTGCCAGCAGTTACTCGAGTCTAGCGGACCGCTACAATGAGCAGTTCTTC
CDR3: CASSYSSLADRYNEQFF

J: TRBJ2-1
D: -
size: -
length: 15
V: TRBV27
DNA: TGTGCCAGCAGTTTCCAGCGCCTAGCTCGGAATGAGCAGTTCTTC
CDR3: CASSFQRLARNEQFF

J: TRBJ2-1
D: TRBD1
size: few
length: 16
V: TRBV28
DNA: TGTGCCAGCAGCTCAACCGGGACAGGGGGATACAATGAGCAGTTCTTC
CDR3: CASSSTGTGGYNEQFF

J: TRBJ2-2
D: -
size: -
length: 15
V: TRBV19
DNA: TGTGCCAGTAGACGGGTTGGCGTGAACACCGGGGAGCTGTTTTTT
CDR3: CASRRVGVNTGELFF

J: TRBJ2-7
D: TRBD1
size: -
length: 14
V: TRBV12-3/TRBV12-4
DNA: TGTGCCAGCAGACCGGGGACAGGGGGCTGGGAGCAGTACTTC
CDR3: CASRPGTGGWEQYF

J: TRBJ2-3
D: -
size: -
length: 14
V: TRBV7-2
DNA: TGTGCCAGCAGCTTGAGTAGCGGTGGGGATACGCAGTATTTT
CDR3: CASSLSSGGDTQYF

J: TRBJ2-3
D: TRBD2
size: few
length: 15
V: TRBV10-3
DNA: TGTGCCATCACTTCGACTAGCGGGAGGGCAGATACGCAGTATTTT
CDR3: CAITSTSGRADTQYF

J: TRBJ2-5
D: TRBD1
size: -
length: 15
V: TRBV27
DNA: TGTGCCAGCAGTAGAAGGACAGGGACTCAAGAGACCCAGTACTTC
CDR3: CASSRRTGTQETQYF

J: TRBJ1-1
D: -
size: -
length: 12
V: TRBV5-3
DNA: TGTGCCAGCAGCTGGGGATTGACTGAAGCTTTCTTT
CDR3: CASSWGLTEAFF

J: TRBJ2-4
D: TRBD1
size: medium-sized
length: 17
V: TRBV7-2
DNA: TGTGCCAGCAGCTTAGTCGGGGGGACAGGGGGCAAAAACATTCAGTACTTC
CDR3: CASSLVGGTGGKNIQYF

J: TRBJ2-1
D: -
size: -
length: 14
V: TRBV12-3/TRBV12-4
DNA: TGTGCCAGCAGCCCCGAGGGTATTGACAATGAGCAGTTCTTC
CDR3: CASSPEGIDNEQFF

J: TRBJ1-1
D: -
size: -
length: 16
V: TRBV11-2
DNA: TGTGCCAGCAGCTCCGACCCGGGAAGAGTCAGCACTGAAGCTTTCTTT
CDR3: CASSSDPGRVSTEAFF

J: TRBJ2-5
D: -
size: many
length: 13
V: TRBV11-3
DNA: TGTGCCAGCTGCCGGAGCCCGGGAGAGACCCAGTACTTC
CDR3: CASCRSPGETQYF

J: TRBJ1-6
D: -
size: -
length: 15
V: TRBV7-2
DNA: TGTGCCAGCAGCTACCAAGGGTTCGTGGGTTCACCCCTCCACTTT
CDR3: CASSYQGFVGSPLHF

J: TRBJ2-7
D: -
size: few
length: 11
V: TRBV10-3
DNA: TGTGCCATCAGTCAGGGCCACGAGCAGTACTTC
CDR3: CAISQGHEQYF

J: TRBJ2-1
D: -
size: -
length: 14
V: TRBV20-1
DNA: TGCAGTGCTTCCGGGACACCGCGTTCCGATGAGCAGTTCTTC
CDR3: CSASGTPRSDEQFF

J: TRBJ1-1
D: TRBD1
size: -
length: 14
V: TRBV6-2/TRBV6-3
DNA: TGTGCCAGCAGTTACTTCCAGGGGGCGGCTGAAGCTTTCTTT
CDR3: CASSYFQGAAEAFF

J: TRBJ2-7
D: TRBD2
size: -
length: 14
V: TRBV5-1
DNA: TGCGCCAGCAGCTCGACTAGCGACACCTACGAGCAGTACTTC
CDR3: CASSSTSDTYEQYF

J: TRBJ2-2
D: TRBD1
size: few
length: 15
V: TRBV15
DNA: TGTGCCACCAGCAGAGGACAGGGAAACACCGGGGAGCTGTTTTTT
CDR3: CATSRGQGNTGELFF

J: TRBJ1-1
D: -
size: -
length: 14
V: TRBV7-2
DNA: TGTGCCAGCAGCTTAGGGCCGTTTAACACTGAAGCTTTCTTT
CDR3: CASSLGPFNTEAFF

J: TRBJ2-1
D: TRBD2
size: few
length: 15
V: TRBV7-8
DNA: TGTGCCAGCAGCCTTCTCGGGACTAGATACAATGAGCAGTTCTTC
CDR3: CASSLLGTRYNEQFF

J: TRBJ1-2
D: TRBD1
size: few
length: 15
V: TRBV24-1
DNA: TGTGCCACCAGTGATCCCGGGACAGGGGGCTATGGCTACACCTTC
CDR3: CATSDPGTGGYGYTF

J: TRBJ2-2
D: TRBD2
size: -
length: 20
V: TRBV4-3
DNA: TGCGCCAGCAGCCCCGAACAGGTGTGGGGGGGTTTAGAAAACACCGGGGAGCTGTTTTTT
CDR3: CASSPEQVWGGLENTGELFF

J: TRBJ2-5
D: TRBD2
size: -
length: 15
V: TRBV7-2
DNA: TGTGCCAGCAGCTTAGACGCTAGCGGGACTCGGACCCAGTACTTC
CDR3: CASSLDASGTRTQYF

J: TRBJ2-5
D: -
size: few
length: 15
V: TRBV7-2
DNA: TGTGCCAGCAGCCAATTGGGGGGATCGGGAGAGACCCAGTACTTC
CDR3: CASSQLGGSGETQYF

J: TRBJ1-5
D: TRBD1
size: medium-sized
length: 15
V: TRBV7-2
DNA: TGTGCCAGCAGCCGTCCGGGACAGGGGTATCAGCCCCAGCATTTT
CDR3: CASSRPGQGYQPQHF

J: TRBJ2-7
D: -
size: -
length: 14
V: TRBV5-4
DNA: TGTGCCAGCAGGATGAGCGGCCACTCCTACGAGCAGTACTTC
CDR3: CASRMSGHSYEQYF

J: TRBJ2-1
D: TRBD1
size: -
length: 15
V: TRBV12-3/TRBV12-4
DNA: TGTGCCAGCAGGGCCCGGGACAGGGTTGAAAATGAGCAGTTCTTC
CDR3: CASRARDRVENEQFF

J: TRBJ2-1
D: TRBD2
size: -
length: 13
V: TRBV5-1
DNA: TGCGCCAGCAGCTATAGCGGGATTAATGAGCAGTTCTTC
CDR3: CASSYSGINEQFF

J: TRBJ2-1
D: TRBD2
size: -
length: 17
V: TRBV5-8
DNA: TGTGCCAGCAGCTTGGGAATTGGGACTAGCGCTGACAATGAGCAGTTCTTC
CDR3: CASSLGIGTSADNEQFF

J: TRBJ2-7
D: TRBD1
size: few
length: 18
V: TRBV18
DNA: TGTGCCAGCTCACCACTTGCAGGGGGCGTGGGTCCAGGCAACGAGCAGTACTTC
CDR3: CASSPLAGGVGPGNEQYF

J: TRBJ2-3
D: TRBD2
size: -
length: 16
V: TRBV10-2
DNA: TGCGCCAGCAGTTCCGGGACTAGCGGGAGGCCGGTTACGCAGTATTTT
CDR3: CASSSGTSGRPVTQYF